Listed below are T cell receptor beta chains from one sample, sequenced in a study of blood T cells in healthy people across ages. Using its own MiXCR run on the 5' RACE reads, TCRdb lists one record per CDR3 protein. Here the sample spans 1.4 million or so distinct CDR3 sequences, roughly two fifths being singletons. The sample consisted of blood. The origin of the receptors is a woman between 18 and 30 years old in good health. Both conserved end residues are trimmed from each CDR3. The D gene is left open where the match is weak.

J gene | V gene | D gene | CDR3 protein
TRBJ1-2 | TRBV20-1 | . | SAARDRYYGYT
TRBJ2-1 | TRBV30 | TRBD2 | AWSVRYSGSYNEQF
TRBJ1-2 | TRBV4-3 | TRBD1 | ASSQYDTGVYGYT
TRBJ2-1 | TRBV7-2 | TRBD2 | ASSLDLVAGTSYNEQF
TRBJ1-2 | TRBV9 | . | ASSAEVRGRVGYGYT
TRBJ1-4 | TRBV20-1 | . | SAKEVEGVVGEKLF
TRBJ2-1 | TRBV6-1 | . | ASIELSSYNEQF
TRBJ2-4 | TRBV20-1 | . | SARDGGRTGPKNIQY
TRBJ1-2 | TRBV4-3 | . | ASSQDLGGYGYT
TRBJ2-1 | TRBV11-3 | . | ASSRLPGSSYNEQF
TRBJ2-5 | TRBV6-2/TRBV6-3 | TRBD2 | ASGWTSGGQYQETQY
TRBJ2-1 | TRBV20-1 | TRBD2 | SSGTSIVNEQF
TRBJ2-5 | TRBV6-2/TRBV6-3 | . | ASSRLEQETQY
TRBJ2-1 | TRBV27 | . | ASSLWAGAKNEQF
TRBJ2-1 | TRBV5-1 | TRBD1 | ASSPKRGRTLYNEQF
. | TRBV7-9 | . | ACSLGSVSPYNEQY
TRBJ1-1 | TRBV7-2 | . | ASVPSRGTEAF
TRBJ1-2 | TRBV7-9 | TRBD1 | ASRNRGLGGYT
TRBJ1-2 | TRBV12-3/TRBV12-4 | . | ANSVTGGGGYT
TRBJ2-7 | TRBV11-1 | . | ASSFTPGSSEQY
TRBJ1-4 | TRBV4-3 | . | ASGPGTNNEKLF
TRBJ2-4 | TRBV21-1 | . | ASSKTRQGIAKNIQY
TRBJ2-1 | TRBV6-5 | . | ASSYSATGDNEQF
TRBJ2-7 | TRBV7-8 | . | ASSHSRTYEQY
TRBJ1-1 | TRBV25-1 | TRBD1 | ASSELGTGGTEAF
TRBJ2-7 | TRBV10-1 | TRBD1 | ASSAGRAGGNEQY
TRBJ1-5 | TRBV15 | . | ATSSRGRGQPQH
TRBJ2-7 | TRBV12-3/TRBV12-4 | . | ASSLGVLLYEQY
TRBJ2-7 | TRBV29-1 | . | SVETWAGRTYEQY
TRBJ2-4 | TRBV4-2 | . | ASSRQYEIYTAAKNIQY
TRBJ2-2 | TRBV7-2 | . | ASTMGGQVVTGELF
TRBJ2-7 | TRBV3-1 | . | ASSPGQTFYEQY
TRBJ2-3 | TRBV15 | TRBD1 | ATSRQGASDTQY
. | TRBV7-2 | . | ASKAPGSYNEQY
TRBJ2-1 | TRBV6-5 | . | ASKRKPYNEQF